One sample yielded the 24 T cell receptor beta chains listed below, sequenced in a study of identical twins. Using its own MiXCR run on the 5' RACE reads, TCRdb lists one record per CDR3 protein. Found here are 400,000 to 500,000 distinct CDR3 sequences, roughly 20% of them singletons; the top ten hold 9% to 15%. Material for sequencing was naive T cells sorted from blood. These receptors all stem from a man between 45 and 60 years old in good health.

This clonotype was detected a few times. The rearrangement joins TRBV10-3 to TRBJ2-5, with 7 bases matching TRBD1. The CDR3 spans 13 residues. The germline gives CDR1 ENHRY, CDR2 SYGVKD. J was trimmed by 5 bases and V by 6 bases; bases with no gene match: 6. The CDR3 here is CAISAQGRETQYF. The CDR3 DNA reads TGTGCCATCAGCGCACAGGGGCGGGAGACCCAGTACTTC.

The chain carries TRBV5-1 and TRBJ2-7; D tentatively fits TRBD1 or TRBD2 (5 bases each). Trimming shortened V by 4 bases and J by 3 bases, and 8 bases separated the two germline ends. Germline CDR1 reads SGHRS; CDR2 reads YFSETQ. There are 12 residues in the CDR3. CDR3 in amino acids: CASSGTHYEQYF. The CDR3 coding sequence is TGCGCCAGCAGCGGGACGCACTACGAGCAGTACTTC.

This clonotype was picked up many times. The chain carries TRBV4-3 and TRBJ1-2, with D maybe TRBD1 (5 bases). From germline, CDR1 is LGHNA and CDR2 YSLEER. With 1 base removed from V and 8 bases from J, the gap between germline ends came to 14 bases. The CDR3 runs 14 residues. The CDR3 DNA sequence: TGCGCCAGCAGCCAAGGTTCGGACTGGGGGGGCTACACCTTC. This codes for CASSQGSDWGGYTF.

V usage is TRBV3-1 and J usage is TRBJ2-7; TRBD1 might be the D (5 bases). This CDR3 spans 18 amino acids. V shed 0 bases and J shed 2 bases, with 20 bases lying between them. Germline-derived CDR1 and CDR2 are LGHDT and YNNKEL (reference sequence). The CDR3 bases are TGTGCCAGCAGCCAAGATGCCCCCGTCGGACAAGGGACCTACGAGCAGTACTTC. Its translation: CASSQDAPVGQGTYEQYF.

By sample share, this clonotype is medium-sized. The J gene is TRBJ2-7, the V gene TRBV27, with D tentatively TRBD1 (5 bases). Germline CDR1 is MNHEY and CDR2 is SMNVEV (reference sequence). The germline V and J ends were trimmed by 3 bases and 5 bases, with 14 bases remaining between them. The CDR3 runs to 14 residues. CDR3 sequence: CASSLAGYGHEQYF. Written as DNA, the CDR3 is TGTGCCAGCAGTTTGGCAGGGTATGGACACGAGCAGTACTTC.

The count of this clonotype is one. The chain is built from TRBV6-5 and TRBJ1-5; D gene uncertain. Germline assignment: CDR1 MNHEY and CDR2 SVGAGI. The ends were cut back, 0 bases at V and 1 base at J, with 10 bases in the middle. The CDR3 is 16 amino acids. CDR3 in DNA: TGTGCCAGCAGTTACTCGATGCCCGGGAGCAATCAGCCCCAGCATTTT. Amino acid sequence: CASSYSMPGSNQPQHF.

This clonotype was observed a handful of times. The chain links TRBV7-2 to TRBJ2-7, with 8 nucleotides matching TRBD1. V lost 4 bases and J lost 6; bases outside the gene matches: 14. CDR3 size: 16 residues. Germline assignment: CDR1 SGHTA and CDR2 FQGNSA. The CDR3 sequence: CASSSPGQGYHAEQYF. The CDR3 region has the DNA TGTGCCAGCAGCTCCCCTGGACAGGGCTATCACGCCGAGCAGTACTTC.

There are many counts of this clonotype. The CDR3 here is CASSRRGLAADTDTQYF. The CDR3 DNA is TGTGCCAGCAGCCGCCGGGGACTAGCGGCAGACACAGATACGCAGTATTTT. V usage is TRBV4-2 and J usage is TRBJ2-3; 11 bases agree with TRBD2. With 4 bases clipped from V and 2 bases from J, the junction kept 8 bases outside the gene matches. Germline loops: CDR1 LGHNA, CDR2 YNFKEQ. The CDR3 consists of 17 residues.

This clonotype was counted ten times or more. This chain joins TRBV5-1 and TRBJ2-3, with 9 bases fitting TRBD1. The CDR3 covers 14 residues. Trimming at V came to 2 bases and at J to 5 bases, leaving 3 bases not matched to a gene. Germline lookup yields CDR1 SGHRS and CDR2 YFSETQ. For the CDR3, the DNA is TGCGCCAGCAGCTTAGACAGGGGGGGAGATACGCAGTATTTT. Translation: CASSLDRGGDTQYF.

The V gene is TRBV4-1, the J gene TRBJ1-6; D might be TRBD1 (5 bases). The CDR3 sequence is 15 residues long. Trimming removed 4 bases at V and 8 bases at J, with 15 bases between. Germline V gene data show CDR1 as MGHRA and CDR2 as YSYEKL. CDR3 sequence: CASSLELLGDSPLHF. Here the CDR3 DNA reads TGCGCCAGCAGCCTGGAGTTGTTAGGGGATTCACCCCTCCACTTT.

The chain employs TRBV2 and TRBJ2-4; 7 bases are shared with TRBD2. The CDR3 extends over 16 amino acids. Germline V gene lookup returns CDR1 SNHLY and CDR2 FYNNEI. J was trimmed by 3 bases and V by 3 bases; bases with no gene match: 8. This chain's CDR3 is CASSEGPSGYKNIQYF. CDR3 coding DNA: TGTGCCAGCAGTGAGGGCCCTAGCGGCTACAAAAACATTCAGTACTTC.

The sample holds many counts of this clonotype. The chain carries TRBV5-4 and TRBJ2-1; 9 nucleotides agree with TRBD1. The CDR3 runs to 16 residues. Losses at the gene ends were 3 bases for V and 0 bases for J; bases not matched to a gene: 4. Germline V CDR1 and CDR2: SGHNT, YYREEE (reference sequence). The CDR3 loop is CASSSPGQGSYNEQFF. The DNA of the CDR3 is TGTGCCAGCAGCTCGCCGGGACAGGGCTCCTACAATGAGCAGTTCTTC.

V and J are TRBV5-5 and TRBJ2-7; TRBD1 matches 10 bases. CDR3 size: 18 residues. The J segment lost 0 bases and the V segment lost 4 bases, leaving 13 bases of the junction unmatched. Germline V gene sequence: CDR1 SGHKS, CDR2 YYEKEE (reference sequence). For the CDR3, the DNA is TGTGCCAGCAGCGGACCGGGACAGGGGCTTTATAGCTCCTACGAGCAGTACTTC. Its protein product is CASSGPGQGLYSSYEQYF.

The chain recombines TRBV28 with TRBJ1-5; no firm D call. Germline CDR1 and CDR2: MDHEN and SYDVKM. The CDR3 runs 14 residues. Trimming stripped 3 bases from V and 2 bases from J, with 8 bases between. CDR3 in amino acids: CASSFGQRNQPQHF. CDR3 DNA: TGTGCCAGCAGTTTCGGCCAACGCAATCAGCCCCAGCATTTT.

This chain links TRBV3-1 with TRBJ2-7, with TRBD2 matching over 7 bases. The CDR3 runs 13 residues. CDR1 is LGHDT and CDR2 is YNNKEL in the germline V gene (reference sequence). Germline trimming cut 3 bases from V and 5 bases from J; bases unmatched to any gene: 4. CDR3 DNA: TGTGCCAGCAGCCATGGCGGGAGAGACGAGCAGTACTTC. It yields the protein CASSHGGRDEQYF.

A few counts support this clonotype. The V and J genes are TRBV2 and TRBJ2-7, with no clear D. V gave up 8 bases and J gave up 6 bases, with 14 bases separating them. Germline V gene data show CDR1 as SNHLY and CDR2 as FYNNEI. The CDR3 has 12 residues. CDR3 in DNA: TGTGCCAGCGGAAGGCCTTTCGGCGAGCAGTACTTC. Its translation is CASGRPFGEQYF.

The chain uses TRBV5-1 and TRBJ2-4; D possibly corresponds to TRBD1 (6 bases). Germline values: CDR1 SGHRS, CDR2 YFSETQ. Trimming pared 4 bases from V and 3 bases from J, leaving 14 bases between. The CDR3 covers 15 residues. The DNA for the CDR3 is TGCGCCAGCAGCCCGGGACACCTAAACAAAAACATTCAGTACTTC. This codes for CASSPGHLNKNIQYF.

The chain joins TRBV12-3 or TRBV12-4 to TRBJ1-1; the match to TRBD1 covers 8 bases. J was trimmed by 11 bases and V by 1 base; bases with no gene match: 9. This CDR3 spans 14 amino acids. As DNA, the CDR3 is TGTGCCAGCAGTTTAGGCGTTCAGGGGGCATGGGCTTTCTTT. Translation gives CASSLGVQGAWAFF.

This clonotype came up many times. The chain has TRBV20-1 and TRBJ2-7, with a weak D call TRBD1 (6 bases). The V end lost 4 bases, the J end lost 0 bases, and 7 bases lay between the germline ends. Germline V gives CDR1 DFQATT, CDR2 SNEGSKA (reference sequence). The CDR3 totals 12 residues. The CDR3 nucleotides read TGCAGTGCTAACAGGGACTCCTACGAGCAGTACTTC. This codes for CSANRDSYEQYF.

This clonotype appeared a few times. Here the CDR3 DNA reads TGCAGTGCTAGAAGGGACATGTACCAAGAGACCCAGTACTTC. Translation gives CSARRDMYQETQYF. This rearrangement joins TRBV20-1 to TRBJ2-5; a possible D gene is TRBD1 (6 bases). CDR1 is DFQATT and CDR2 is SNEGSKA in the germline V gene (reference sequence). Trimming shortened V by 2 bases and J by 0 bases, and 10 bases separated the two germline ends. This CDR3 is built from 14 residues.

This clonotype has just one count. V and J are TRBV9 and TRBJ2-3; TRBD2 aligns across 7 bases. Germline CDR1 and CDR2: SGDLS and YYNGEE. The CDR3 spans 16 residues. Germline trimming cut 4 bases from V and 0 bases from J; bases unmatched to any gene: 8. The CDR3 nucleotides read TGTGCCAGCAGCCCCCGGGCGGGAGAGAGCACAGATACGCAGTATTTT. It translates to CASSPRAGESTDTQYF.

This clonotype was seen only a few times. The gene calls are TRBV9 and TRBJ2-2; 10 bases match TRBD2. Germline V gene lookup returns CDR1 SGDLS and CDR2 YYNGEE. The CDR3 consists of 17 residues. V gave up 0 bases and J gave up 3 bases; unmatched junction bases: 5. CDR3 residues: CASSVGGSGRYTGELFF. DNA of the CDR3: TGTGCCAGCAGCGTAGGGGGTAGCGGGAGGTACACCGGGGAGCTGTTTTTT.

The rearrangement links TRBV28 to TRBJ2-1; D gene uncertain. CDR1 is MDHEN and CDR2 is SYDVKM in the germline V gene. The V and J ends lost 4 bases and 6 bases respectively, with 7 bases between them. This CDR3 has 12 residues. CDR3 loop: CASSWASNEQFF. CDR3 nucleotides: TGTGCCAGCAGTTGGGCAAGCAATGAGCAGTTCTTC. The full variable domain, its missing parts supplied by reference TRBV28 and TRBJ2-1, is DVKVTQSSRYLVKRTGEKVFLECVQDMDHENMFWYRQDPGLGLRLIYFSYDVKMKEKGDIPEGYSVSREKKERFSLILESASTNQTSMYLCASSWASNEQFFGPGTRLTVL.

The chain employs TRBV24-1 and TRBJ2-3, with D possibly matching TRBD1 (6 bases). Germline CDR1 and CDR2: KGHDR and SFDVKD. V dropped 0 bases and J dropped 1 base, with 10 bases sitting between them. There are 16 residues in the CDR3. The DNA for the CDR3 is TGTGCCACCAGTGATTTGACAGGGTTGGGCACAGATACGCAGTATTTT. It codes for CATSDLTGLGTDTQYF.